These 12 T cell receptor beta chains were sequenced from one sample in a study of CD8 T cells in Susac syndrome. Random hexamers primed reverse transcription of about 0.5 to 1 ug RNA. A single record per CDR3 protein comes from TCRdb applying MiXCR to the immunoSEQ multiplex PCR reads. The sample lists 170,000 or so distinct CDR3 sequences, roughly 94% occurring once. Sequenced: CD4+ T cells from PBMCs. Every receptor here comes from a human donor with Susac syndrome.

This chain connects TRBV5-1 to TRBJ2-3, with 13 bases that match TRBD2. Looked up from germline, CDR1 is SGHRS and CDR2 is YFSETQ. The V segment lost 7 bases and the J segment 1 base; nucleotides outside the gene matches: 3. This CDR3 has 15 amino acids. DNA for the CDR3: TGCGCCAGCTCCGGACTAGCGGGGGGCACAGATACGCAGTATTTT. Translated: CASSGLAGGTDTQYF.

The rearrangement links TRBV5-1 to TRBJ2-2; unclear D gene. The V end lost 4 bases, the J end lost 6 bases, and 13 bases lay between the germline ends. CDR1 and CDR2 (germline): SGHRS, YFSETQ. This CDR3 comprises 14 residues. CDR3: CASSATSQPGELFF. Here the CDR3 DNA reads TGCGCCAGCAGCGCTACATCCCAACCCGGGGAGCTGTTTTTT.

The chain joins TRBV5-1 to TRBJ2-7, with TRBD1 as a possible D gene (5 bases). The CDR3 is 13 amino acids. V was shortened by 4 bases and J by 7 bases, with 15 bases between the two germline ends. CDR1 SGHRS and CDR2 YFSETQ come from the germline V gene. CDR3 sequence (DNA): TGCGCCAGCAGCCTGGGGCCCCCTGATGAGCAGTACTTC. Its protein product is CASSLGPPDEQYF. The entire variable domain, with the rest obtained from reference TRBV5-1 and TRBJ2-7, is as follows: KAGVTQTPRYLIKTRGQQVTLSCSPISGHRSVSWYQQTPGQGLQFLFEYFSETQRNKGNFPGRFSGRQFSNSRSEMNVSTLELGDSALYLCASSLGPPDEQYFGPGTRLTVT.

This chain joins TRBV5-4 and TRBJ1-4; D might be TRBD1 (6 bases). The CDR3 sequence is 14 residues long. Germline V gene lookup returns CDR1 SGHNT and CDR2 YYREEE (reference sequence). V was trimmed by 4 bases and J by 6 bases, leaving 13 bases between them. CDR3 residues: CASSLQGRHEKLFF. For the CDR3, the DNA is TGTGCCAGCAGCCTTCAGGGGAGACATGAAAAACTGTTTTTT.

The J gene is TRBJ2-1, the V gene TRBV29-1, with 10 bases aligning to TRBD2. From germline, CDR1 is SQVTM and CDR2 ANQGSEA. Trimming took 6 bases from V and 7 from J; bases not matched to a gene: 3. The CDR3 has 12 residues. CDR3 DNA sequence: TGCAGCGTCCAGCGGGGGGGGAATGAGCAGTTCTTC. It translates to CSVQRGGNEQFF.

This chain joins TRBV5-6 and TRBJ2-3; 11 nucleotides align to TRBD2. The CDR3 length is 19 residues. Germline assignment: CDR1 SGHDT and CDR2 YYEEEE. Trimming at V came to 3 bases and at J to 0 bases, leaving 12 bases not matched to a gene. CDR3 residues: CASSSVAGGTVPSTDTQYF. CDR3 nucleotide sequence: TGTGCCAGCAGCTCGGTAGCGGGGGGGACTGTACCGAGCACAGATACGCAGTATTTT.

This sequence joins TRBV24-1 and TRBJ2-4; tentatively, D is TRBD1 or TRBD2 (5 bases each). CDR1 and CDR2 (germline): KGHDR, SFDVKD. Trimming shortened V by 3 bases and J by 15 bases, and 17 bases separated the two germline ends. The CDR3 covers 13 residues. CDR3 protein: CATSDPPGRKMYF. Here the CDR3 DNA reads TGTGCCACCAGTGATCCGCCGGGACGGAAGATGTACTTC.

The V and J genes are TRBV9 and TRBJ2-7; TRBD1 matches at 10 bases. The CDR3 sequence is 14 residues long. V shed 0 bases, J shed 6 bases, and the junction held 3 bases outside the gene matches. The V gene's germline CDR1 is SGDLS and CDR2 YYNGEE. CDR3 coding DNA: TGTGCCAGCAGCGTAGGAGGGACAGGGGCCGAGCAGTACTTC. Translated: CASSVGGTGAEQYF.

The chain is built from TRBV27 and TRBJ2-3; D might be TRBD1 (5 bases). V dropped 7 bases and J dropped 6 bases, with 11 bases sitting between them. Looked up from germline, CDR1 is MNHEY and CDR2 is SMNVEV (reference sequence). The CDR3 length is 12 residues. CDR3 protein: CASKGSGDTQYF. DNA of the CDR3: TGTGCCAGCAAGGGGTCAGGGGATACGCAGTATTTT.

The J gene is TRBJ2-7, the V gene TRBV4-3, with unresolved D. Looked up from germline, CDR1 is LGHNA and CDR2 is YSLEER. This CDR3 spans 14 amino acids. Trimming left V 0 bases short and J 7 bases short, with 13 bases between. The CDR3: CASSQELGLGEQYF. As DNA, the CDR3 is TGCGCCAGCAGCCAAGAGCTGGGTCTAGGAGAGCAGTACTTC.

This chain's CDR3 is CASSQLEVGSGGPRPFYEQYF. As DNA, the CDR3 is TGCGCCAGCAGCCAATTGGAGGTCGGGAGCGGGGGGCCCCGACCCTTCTACGAGCAGTACTTC. The chain has TRBV4-1 and TRBJ2-7; TRBD2 matches 9 bases. Germline loops: CDR1 MGHRA, CDR2 YSYEKL. This CDR3 comprises 21 residues. V trimming: 2 bases; J trimming: 3 bases; junction bases outside the gene matches: 23.

The CDR3 region is CSASQSGGQFF. The CDR3 DNA sequence: TGCAGTGCTAGTCAGTCCGGCGGGCAGTTCTTC. The chain employs TRBV20-1 and TRBJ2-1; D is uncertain. Germline V gene sequence: CDR1 DFQATT, CDR2 SNEGSKA (reference sequence). The CDR3 spans 11 residues. V lost 3 bases to trimming and J lost 12 bases, with 12 bases between them.